The clone carrying this TCR beta chain was observed a handful of times. Using a J-beta primer mix together with a sample-barcoded 5' primer, a second PCR was run for roughly 6 to 12 cycles. TCRdb reprocessed the 5' RACE reads via MiXCR and lists one record per CDR3 protein. The sample yields about 1.8 million distinct CDR3 sequences, 49% seen once. This entry comes from a study of blood T cells in healthy people across ages. The germline V gene encodes CDR1 LGHNA and CDR2 YNFKEQ. J was trimmed by 6 bases and V by 1 base; bases with no gene match: 7. The CDR3 contains 17 residues. This clonotype originated in a woman aged 40 to 49 in good health. The chain has TRBV4-2 and TRBJ2-3; TRBD2 matches 13 bases. Sequencing was carried out using blood. The CDR3 DNA sequence: TGTGCCAGCAGCCAAGCGCGACTAGCGGGGGGACCTGATACGCAGTATTTT. Residues: CASSQARLAGGPDTQYF.